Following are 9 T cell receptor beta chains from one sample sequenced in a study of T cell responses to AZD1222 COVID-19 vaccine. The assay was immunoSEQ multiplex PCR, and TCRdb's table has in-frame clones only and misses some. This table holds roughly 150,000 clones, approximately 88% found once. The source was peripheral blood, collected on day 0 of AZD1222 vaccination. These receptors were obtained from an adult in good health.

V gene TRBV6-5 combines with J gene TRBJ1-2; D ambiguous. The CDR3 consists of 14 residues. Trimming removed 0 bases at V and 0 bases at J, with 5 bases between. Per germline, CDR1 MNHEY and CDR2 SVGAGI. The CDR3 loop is CASSYSTPNYGYTF. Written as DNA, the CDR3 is TGTGCCAGCAGTTACTCGACCCCTAACTATGGCTACACCTTC.

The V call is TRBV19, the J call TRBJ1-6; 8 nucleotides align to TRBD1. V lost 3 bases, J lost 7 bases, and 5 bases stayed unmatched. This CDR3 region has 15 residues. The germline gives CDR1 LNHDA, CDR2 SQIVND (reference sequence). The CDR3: CASSIQGAENSPLHF. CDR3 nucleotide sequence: TGTGCCAGTAGTATTCAGGGGGCTGAGAATTCACCCCTCCACTTT. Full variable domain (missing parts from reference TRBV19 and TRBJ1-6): DGGITQSPKYLFRKEGQNVTLSCEQNLNHDAMYWYRQDPGQGLRLIYYSQIVNDFQKGDIAEGYSVSREKKESFPLTVTSAQKNPTAFYLCASSIQGAENSPLHFGNGTRLTVT.

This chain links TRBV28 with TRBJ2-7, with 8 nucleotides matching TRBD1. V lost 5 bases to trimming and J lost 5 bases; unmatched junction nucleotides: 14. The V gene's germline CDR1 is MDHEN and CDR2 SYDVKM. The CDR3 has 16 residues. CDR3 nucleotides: TGTGCCAGCAGTCCCCCCCCGGGACAGGTCCTCCACGAGCAGTACTTC. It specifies CASSPPPGQVLHEQYF.

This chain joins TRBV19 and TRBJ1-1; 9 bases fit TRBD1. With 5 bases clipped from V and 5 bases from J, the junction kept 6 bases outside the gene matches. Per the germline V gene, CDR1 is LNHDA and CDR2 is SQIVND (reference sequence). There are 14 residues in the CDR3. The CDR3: CASSSGQGMTEAFF. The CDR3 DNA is TGTGCCAGTAGTTCGGGACAGGGAATGACTGAAGCTTTCTTT.

The CDR3 DNA follows: TGTGCCAGCAGCCAAGTGGCGGGACAGGGATACGAGCAGTACTTC. Translating it yields CASSQVAGQGYEQYF. The chain uses TRBV14 and TRBJ2-7; 9 bases agree with TRBD1. Germline CDR1 and CDR2: SGHDN and FVKESK. This CDR3 has 15 residues. The V segment lost 1 base and the J segment 4 bases; nucleotides outside the gene matches: 5.

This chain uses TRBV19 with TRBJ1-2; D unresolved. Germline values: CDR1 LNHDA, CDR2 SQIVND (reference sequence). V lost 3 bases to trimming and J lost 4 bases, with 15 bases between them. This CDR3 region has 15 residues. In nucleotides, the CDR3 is TGTGCCAGTAGTATCACCCGCCGCTCCGGCTATGGCTACACCTTC. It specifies CASSITRRSGYGYTF.

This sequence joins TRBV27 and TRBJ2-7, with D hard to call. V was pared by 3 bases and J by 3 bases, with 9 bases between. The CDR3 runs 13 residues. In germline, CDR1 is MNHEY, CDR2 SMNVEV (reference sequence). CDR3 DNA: TGTGCCAGCAGTTTCCAGATGCACTACGAGCAGTACTTC. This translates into CASSFQMHYEQYF.

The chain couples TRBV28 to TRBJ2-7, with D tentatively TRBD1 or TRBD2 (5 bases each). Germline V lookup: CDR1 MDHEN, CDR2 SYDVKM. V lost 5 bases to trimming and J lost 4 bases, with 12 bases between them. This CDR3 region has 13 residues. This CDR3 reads CASSTGTGYEQYF. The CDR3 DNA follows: TGTGCCAGCAGTACCGGGACGGGTTACGAGCAGTACTTC.

The CDR3 DNA follows: TGTGCCAGCAGCTCCCAAGGGGGGGGGAACACTGAAGCTTTCTTT. Its protein is CASSSQGGGNTEAFF. This chain uses TRBV21-1 with TRBJ1-1. TRBV21-1 represents a pseudogene. The CDR3 has 15 amino acids.